This T cell receptor beta chain originates from a study of Graves' ophthalmopathy and Graves' hyperthyroidism. Researchers took RNA transcripts and amplified TCR beta CDR3 regions from them. The authors performed first-round RT-PCR with HTBI primers and then a second-round multiplex PCR. TCRdb re-called the multiplex PCR reads with MiXCR, one entry per CDR3 protein. The sample holds about 590,000 distinct CDR3 sequences, less than 45% seen once. This clonotype showed up many times. The specimen was peripheral blood or thyroid tissue (not recorded which). This clonotype was obtained from an adult man with Graves' hyperthyroidism.

The CDR3 sequence is CASSYRGASNQPQHF. CDR3 nucleotides: TGTGCCAGCAGTTACCGGGGGGCAAGCAATCAGCCCCAGCATTTT. The chain recombines TRBV6-6 with TRBJ1-5; weak D call: TRBD1 (6 bases). The CDR3 runs 15 residues. The germline gives CDR1 MNHNY, CDR2 SVGAGI (reference sequence). Deletions cut 2 bases from V and 1 base from J, with 9 bases between.